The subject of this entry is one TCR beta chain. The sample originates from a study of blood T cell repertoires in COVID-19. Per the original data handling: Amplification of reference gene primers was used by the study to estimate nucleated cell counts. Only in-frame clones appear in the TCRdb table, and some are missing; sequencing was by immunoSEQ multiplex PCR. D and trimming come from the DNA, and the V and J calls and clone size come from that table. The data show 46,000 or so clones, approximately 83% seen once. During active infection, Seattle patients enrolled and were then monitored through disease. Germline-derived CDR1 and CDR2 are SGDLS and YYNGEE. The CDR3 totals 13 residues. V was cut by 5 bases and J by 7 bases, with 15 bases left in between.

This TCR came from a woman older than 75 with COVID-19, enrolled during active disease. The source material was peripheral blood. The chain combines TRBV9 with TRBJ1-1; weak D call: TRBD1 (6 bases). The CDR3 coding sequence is TGTGCCAGCAGTGTCCAGGGGTTCGGTGAAGCTTTCTTT. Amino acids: CASSVQGFGEAFF.